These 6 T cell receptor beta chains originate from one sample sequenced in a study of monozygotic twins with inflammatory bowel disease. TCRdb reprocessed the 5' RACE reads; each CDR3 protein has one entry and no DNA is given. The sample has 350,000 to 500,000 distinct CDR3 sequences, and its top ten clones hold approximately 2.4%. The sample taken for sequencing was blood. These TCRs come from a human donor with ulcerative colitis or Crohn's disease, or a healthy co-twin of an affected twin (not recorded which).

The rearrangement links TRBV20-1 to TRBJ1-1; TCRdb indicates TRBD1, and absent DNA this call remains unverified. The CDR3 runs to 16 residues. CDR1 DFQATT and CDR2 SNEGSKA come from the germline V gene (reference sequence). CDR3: CSARDLDTAKDTEAFF.

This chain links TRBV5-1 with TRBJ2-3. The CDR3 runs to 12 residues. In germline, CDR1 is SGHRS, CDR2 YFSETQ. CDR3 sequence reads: CASSYGADTQYF.

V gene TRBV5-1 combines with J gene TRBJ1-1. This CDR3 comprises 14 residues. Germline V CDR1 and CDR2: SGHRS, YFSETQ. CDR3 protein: CASSENAENTEAFF. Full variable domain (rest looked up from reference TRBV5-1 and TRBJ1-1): KAGVTQTPRYLIKTRGQQVTLSCSPISGHRSVSWYQQTPGQGLQFLFEYFSETQRNKGNFPGRFSGRQFSNSRSEMNVSTLELGDSALYLCASSENAENTEAFFGQGTRLTVV.

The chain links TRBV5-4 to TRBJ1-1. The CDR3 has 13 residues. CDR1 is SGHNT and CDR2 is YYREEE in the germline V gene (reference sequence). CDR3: CASSFAMEGEAFF.

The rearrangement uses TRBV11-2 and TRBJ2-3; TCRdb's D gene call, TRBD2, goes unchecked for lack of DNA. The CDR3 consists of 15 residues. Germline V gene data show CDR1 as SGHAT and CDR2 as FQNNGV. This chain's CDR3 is CASSIGPRETDTQYF.

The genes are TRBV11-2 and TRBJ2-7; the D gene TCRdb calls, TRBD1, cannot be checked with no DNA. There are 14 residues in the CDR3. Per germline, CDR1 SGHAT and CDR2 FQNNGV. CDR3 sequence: CASSLGLGGYEQYF.